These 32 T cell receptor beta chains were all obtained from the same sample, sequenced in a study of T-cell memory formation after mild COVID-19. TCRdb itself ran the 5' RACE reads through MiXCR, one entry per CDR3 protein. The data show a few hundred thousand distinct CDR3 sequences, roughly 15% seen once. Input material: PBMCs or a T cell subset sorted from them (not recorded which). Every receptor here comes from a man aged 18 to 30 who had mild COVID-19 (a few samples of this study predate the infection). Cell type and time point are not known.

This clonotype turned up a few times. CDR3 DNA: TGTGCCAGCAGCTTAGGGGGGATTAGCAATCAGCCCCAGCATTTT. Translating gives CASSLGGISNQPQHF. The rearrangement links TRBV7-8 to TRBJ1-5; TRBD1 might be the D (5 bases). The CDR3 totals 15 residues. Germline-derived CDR1 and CDR2 are SGHVS and FQNEAQ. The germline V and J ends were trimmed by 1 base and 0 bases, with 7 bases remaining between them.

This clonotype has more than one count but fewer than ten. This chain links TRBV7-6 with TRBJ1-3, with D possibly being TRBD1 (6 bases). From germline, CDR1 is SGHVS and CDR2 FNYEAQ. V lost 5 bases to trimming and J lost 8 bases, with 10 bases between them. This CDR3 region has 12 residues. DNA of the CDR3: TGTGCCAGCAGCCCAGGGGTAGACACCATATATTTT. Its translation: CASSPGVDTIYF.

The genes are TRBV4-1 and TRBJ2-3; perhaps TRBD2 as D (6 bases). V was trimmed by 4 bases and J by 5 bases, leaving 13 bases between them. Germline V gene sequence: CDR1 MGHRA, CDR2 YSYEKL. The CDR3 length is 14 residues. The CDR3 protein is CASSPRAGIDTQYF. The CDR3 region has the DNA TGCGCCAGCAGCCCTCGTGCGGGGATAGATACGCAGTATTTT.

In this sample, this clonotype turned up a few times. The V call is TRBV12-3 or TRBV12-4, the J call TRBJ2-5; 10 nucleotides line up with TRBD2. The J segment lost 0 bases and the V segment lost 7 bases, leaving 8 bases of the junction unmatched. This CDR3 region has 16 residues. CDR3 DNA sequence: TGTGCCAGCAACCCTCGGACTAGCGGCAACCAAGAGACCCAGTACTTC. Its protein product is CASNPRTSGNQETQYF.

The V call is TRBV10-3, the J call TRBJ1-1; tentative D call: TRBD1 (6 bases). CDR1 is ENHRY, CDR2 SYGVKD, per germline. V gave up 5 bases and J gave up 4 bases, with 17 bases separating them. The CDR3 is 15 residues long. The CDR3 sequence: CAISTRGSLATEAFF. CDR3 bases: TGTGCCATCAGTACCAGGGGTTCGCTGGCCACTGAAGCTTTCTTT.

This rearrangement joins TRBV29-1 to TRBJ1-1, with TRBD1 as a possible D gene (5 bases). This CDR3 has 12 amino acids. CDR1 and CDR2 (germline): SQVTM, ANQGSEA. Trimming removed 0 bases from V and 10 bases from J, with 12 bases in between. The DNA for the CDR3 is TGCAGCGTTGAAGAGGCAGGGTGGTTAGCTTTCTTT. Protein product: CSVEEAGWLAFF. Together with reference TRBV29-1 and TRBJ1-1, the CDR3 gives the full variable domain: SAVISQKPSRDICQRGTSLTIQCQVDSQVTMMFWYRQQPGQSLTLIATANQGSEATYESGFVIDKFPISRPNLTFSTLTVSNMSPEDSSIYLCSVEEAGWLAFFGQGTRLTVV.

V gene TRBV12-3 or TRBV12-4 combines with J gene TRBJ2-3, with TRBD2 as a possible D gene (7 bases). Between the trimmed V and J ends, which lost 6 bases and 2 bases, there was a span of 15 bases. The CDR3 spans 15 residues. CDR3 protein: CASSRGAGATDTQYF. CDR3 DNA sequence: TGTGCCAGCAGCCGGGGGGCGGGGGCCACAGATACGCAGTATTTT.

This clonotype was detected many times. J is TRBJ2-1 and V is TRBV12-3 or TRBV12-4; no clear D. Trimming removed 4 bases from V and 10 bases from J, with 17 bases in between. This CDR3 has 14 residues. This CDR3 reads CASSYQRGEREQFF. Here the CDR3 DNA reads TGTGCCAGCAGTTACCAGCGAGGTGAAAGGGAGCAGTTCTTC.

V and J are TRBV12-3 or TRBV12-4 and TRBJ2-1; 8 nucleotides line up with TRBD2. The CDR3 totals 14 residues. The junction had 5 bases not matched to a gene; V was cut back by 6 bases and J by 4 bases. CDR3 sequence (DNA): TGTGCCAGCAGGGATGAGCGGGGGTACAATGAGCAGTTCTTC. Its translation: CASRDERGYNEQFF.

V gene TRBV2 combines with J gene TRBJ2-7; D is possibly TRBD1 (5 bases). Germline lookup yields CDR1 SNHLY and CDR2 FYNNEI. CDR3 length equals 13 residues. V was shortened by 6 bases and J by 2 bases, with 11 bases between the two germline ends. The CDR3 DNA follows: TGTGCCAGCAGGCCAGGACAAGCCTACGAGCAGTACGTC. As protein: CASRPGQAYEQYV.

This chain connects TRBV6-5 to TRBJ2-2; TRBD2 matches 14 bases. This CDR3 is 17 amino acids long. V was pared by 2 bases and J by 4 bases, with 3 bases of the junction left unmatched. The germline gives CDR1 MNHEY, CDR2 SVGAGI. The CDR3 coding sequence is TGTGCCAGCAGTTACGGGACTAGCGGGGGCGGCACCGGGGAGCTGTTTTTT. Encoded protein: CASSYGTSGGGTGELFF.

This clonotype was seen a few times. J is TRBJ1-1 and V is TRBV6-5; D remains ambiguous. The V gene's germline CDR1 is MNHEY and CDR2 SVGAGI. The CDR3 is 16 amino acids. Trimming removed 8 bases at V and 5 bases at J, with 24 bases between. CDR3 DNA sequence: TGTGCCAGCCAGCAGTTAGGGTGGGTAGGGATGACTGAAGCTTTCTTT. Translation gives CASQQLGWVGMTEAFF.

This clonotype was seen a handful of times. The CDR3 sequence is CASTQGGTDSPLHF. CDR3 DNA: TGTGCCAGCACCCAGGGGGGGACGGATTCACCCCTCCACTTT. The chain is built from TRBV7-9 and TRBJ1-6; TRBD1 matches 7 bases. In germline, CDR1 is SEHNR, CDR2 FQNEAQ (reference sequence). Trimming took 7 bases from V and 8 from J; bases not matched to a gene: 8. The CDR3 length is 14 residues.

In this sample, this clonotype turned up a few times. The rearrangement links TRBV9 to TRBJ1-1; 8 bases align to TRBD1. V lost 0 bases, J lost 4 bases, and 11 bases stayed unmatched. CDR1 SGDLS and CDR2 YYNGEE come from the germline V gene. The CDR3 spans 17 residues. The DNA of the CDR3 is TGTGCCAGCAGCGTAGGGCTGAAGGACAGGGAGGGCACTGAAGCTTTCTTT. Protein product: CASSVGLKDREGTEAFF.

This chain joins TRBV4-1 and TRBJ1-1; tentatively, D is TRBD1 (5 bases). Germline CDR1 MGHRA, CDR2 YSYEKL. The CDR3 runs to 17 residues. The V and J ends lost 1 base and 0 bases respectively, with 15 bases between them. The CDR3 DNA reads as TGCGCCAGCAGCCAAGCAGGGAGGGGCCGTATGAACACTGAAGCTTTCTTT. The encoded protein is CASSQAGRGRMNTEAFF.

The CDR3 protein is CATSREGLQETQYF. CDR3 sequence (DNA): TGTGCCACCAGCAGAGAGGGCCTACAAGAGACCCAGTACTTC. The J gene is TRBJ2-5, the V gene TRBV15; D is unclear. V shed 0 bases and J shed 2 bases, with 7 bases lying between them. CDR3 length: 14 residues. The V gene's germline CDR1 is LNHNV and CDR2 YYDKDF (reference sequence).

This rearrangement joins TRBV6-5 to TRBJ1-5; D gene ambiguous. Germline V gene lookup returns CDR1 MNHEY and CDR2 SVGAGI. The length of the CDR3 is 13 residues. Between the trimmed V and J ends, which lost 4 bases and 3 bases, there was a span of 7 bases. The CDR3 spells CASSSGFNQPQHF. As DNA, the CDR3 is TGTGCCAGCAGTTCAGGCTTCAATCAGCCCCAGCATTTT.

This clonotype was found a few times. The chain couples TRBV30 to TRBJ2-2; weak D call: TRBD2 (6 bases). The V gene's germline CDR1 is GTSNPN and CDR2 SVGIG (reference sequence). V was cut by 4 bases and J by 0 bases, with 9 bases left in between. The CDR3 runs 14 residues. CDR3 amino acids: CAWTGTPNTGELFF. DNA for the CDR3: TGTGCCTGGACCGGGACTCCGAACACCGGGGAGCTGTTTTTT. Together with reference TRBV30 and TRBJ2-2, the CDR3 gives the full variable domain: SQTIHQWPATLVQPVGSPLSLECTVEGTSNPNLYWYRQAAGRGLQLLFYSVGIGQISSEVPQNLSASRPQDRQFILSSKKLLLSDSGFYLCAWTGTPNTGELFFGEGSRLTVL.

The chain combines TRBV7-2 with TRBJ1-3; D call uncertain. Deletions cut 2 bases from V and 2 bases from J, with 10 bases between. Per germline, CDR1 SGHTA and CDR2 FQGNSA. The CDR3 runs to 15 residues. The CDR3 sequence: CASSLFRGTGNTIYF. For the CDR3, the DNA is TGTGCCAGCAGCTTATTTCGGGGTACTGGAAACACCATATATTTT. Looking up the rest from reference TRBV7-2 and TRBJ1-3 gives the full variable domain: GAGVSQSPSNKVTEKGKDVELRCDPISGHTALYWYRQSLGQGLEFLIYFQGNSAPDKSGLPSDRFSAERTGGSVSTLTIQRTQQEDSAVYLCASSLFRGTGNTIYFGEGSWLTVV.

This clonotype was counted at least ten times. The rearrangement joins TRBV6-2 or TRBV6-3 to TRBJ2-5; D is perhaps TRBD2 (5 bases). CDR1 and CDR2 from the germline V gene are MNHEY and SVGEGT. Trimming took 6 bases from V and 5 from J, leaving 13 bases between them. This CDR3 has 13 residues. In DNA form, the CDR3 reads TGTGCCAGCAGACCGTGGACTGAGGAGACCCAGTACTTC. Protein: CASRPWTEETQYF.

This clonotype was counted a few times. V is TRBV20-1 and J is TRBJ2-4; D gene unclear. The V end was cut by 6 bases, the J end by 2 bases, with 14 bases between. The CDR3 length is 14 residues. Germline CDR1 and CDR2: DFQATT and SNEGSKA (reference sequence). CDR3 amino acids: CSANEVGSKNIQYF. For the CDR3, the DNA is TGCAGTGCCAACGAAGTGGGGTCCAAAAACATTCAGTACTTC.

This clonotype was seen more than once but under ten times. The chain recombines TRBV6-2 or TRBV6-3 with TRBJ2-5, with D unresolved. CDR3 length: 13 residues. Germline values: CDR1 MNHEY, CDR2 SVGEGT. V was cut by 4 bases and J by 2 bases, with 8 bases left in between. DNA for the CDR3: TGTGCCAGCAGTTGGGGAAGTCAAGAGACCCAGTACTTC. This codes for CASSWGSQETQYF.

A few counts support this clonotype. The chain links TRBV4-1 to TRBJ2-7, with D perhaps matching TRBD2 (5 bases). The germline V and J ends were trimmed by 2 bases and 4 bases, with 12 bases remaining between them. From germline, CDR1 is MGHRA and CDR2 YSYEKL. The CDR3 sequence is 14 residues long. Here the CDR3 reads CASSQRGGGYEQYV. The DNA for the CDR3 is TGCGCCAGCAGCCAACGCGGAGGCGGGTACGAGCAGTACGTC.

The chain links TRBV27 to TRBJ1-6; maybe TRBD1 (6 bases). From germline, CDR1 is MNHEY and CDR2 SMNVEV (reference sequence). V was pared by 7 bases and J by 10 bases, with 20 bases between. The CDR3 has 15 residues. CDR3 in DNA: TGTGCCAGCAAAGTCACAGGGCCACGGAGGTCACCCCTCCACTTT. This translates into CASKVTGPRRSPLHF.

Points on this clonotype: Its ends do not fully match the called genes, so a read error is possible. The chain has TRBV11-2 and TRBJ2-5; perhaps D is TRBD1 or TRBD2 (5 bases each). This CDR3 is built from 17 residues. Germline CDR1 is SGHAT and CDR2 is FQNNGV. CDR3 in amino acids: CASSLEPRDPLGETQYF. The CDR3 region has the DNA TGTGCCAGCAGCCTAGAGCCCAGGGACCCACTCGGAGAGACCCAGTACTTC.

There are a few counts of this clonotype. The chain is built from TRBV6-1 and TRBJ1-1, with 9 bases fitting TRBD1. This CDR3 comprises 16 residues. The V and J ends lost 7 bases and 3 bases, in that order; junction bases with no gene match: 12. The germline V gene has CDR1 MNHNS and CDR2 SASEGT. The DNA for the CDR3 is TGTGCCAGCACCCTAGACAGGGGGAAGTTGCACACTGAAGCTTTCTTT. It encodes CASTLDRGKLHTEAFF.

The CDR3 DNA reads TGTGCCAGCAGCTTAGATGCCGGGGGGGCTTACGAGCAGTACGTC. It codes for CASSLDAGGAYEQYV. The V gene is TRBV7-2, the J gene TRBJ2-7, with TRBD2 identical over 8 bases. Per the germline V gene, CDR1 is SGHTA and CDR2 is FQGNSA. This CDR3 contains 15 residues. Trimming took 1 base from V and 4 from J; bases not matched to a gene: 6.

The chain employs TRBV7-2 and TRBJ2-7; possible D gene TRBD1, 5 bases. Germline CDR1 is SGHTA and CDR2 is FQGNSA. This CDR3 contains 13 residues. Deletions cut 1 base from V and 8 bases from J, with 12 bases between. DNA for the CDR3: TGTGCCAGCAGCTTAGGTGGCCAGGGTCAGCAGTACGTC. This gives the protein CASSLGGQGQQYV.

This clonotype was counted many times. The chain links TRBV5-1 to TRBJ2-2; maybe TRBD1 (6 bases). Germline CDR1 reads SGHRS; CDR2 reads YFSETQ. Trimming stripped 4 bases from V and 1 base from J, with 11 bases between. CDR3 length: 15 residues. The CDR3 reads CASSPETGNTGELFF. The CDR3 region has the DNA TGCGCCAGCAGCCCCGAGACAGGGAACACCGGGGAGCTGTTTTTT.

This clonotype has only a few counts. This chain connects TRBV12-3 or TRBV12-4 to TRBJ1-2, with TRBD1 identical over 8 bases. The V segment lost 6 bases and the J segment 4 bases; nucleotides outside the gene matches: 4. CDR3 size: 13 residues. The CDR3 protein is CASSRTGPYGYTF. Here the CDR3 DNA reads TGTGCCAGCAGCAGGACAGGGCCCTATGGCTACACCTTC.

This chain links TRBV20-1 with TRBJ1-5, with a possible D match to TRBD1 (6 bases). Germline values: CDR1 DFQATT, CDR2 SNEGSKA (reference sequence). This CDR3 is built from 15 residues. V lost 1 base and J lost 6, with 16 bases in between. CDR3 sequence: CSARGRGRGGQPQHF. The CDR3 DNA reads TGCAGTGCTAGAGGGAGGGGCAGGGGCGGTCAGCCCCAGCATTTT.

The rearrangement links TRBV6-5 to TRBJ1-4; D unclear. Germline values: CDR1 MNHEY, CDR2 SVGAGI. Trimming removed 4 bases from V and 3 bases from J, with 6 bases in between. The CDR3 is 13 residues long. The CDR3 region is CASSSDPNEKLFF. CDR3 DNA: TGTGCCAGCAGTTCGGACCCTAATGAAAAACTGTTTTTT.